This T cell receptor beta chain was obtained from a study of shared clonotypes between healthy human individuals. As to this clone: The antigen is undetermined.

Whole-study results and caveats: Investigators expected sequencing depth to affect clonotype sharing among donors.

At a deep level, the assay was run. As processed by the authors: Junction-only sequences produced by ImmunoSEQ had no quality scores, so filtering differed. The table came from immunoSEQ multiplex PCR; TCRdb's copy has only in-frame clones and leaves some out. That table is the source of V, J and clone size, and D and trimming were worked out from the DNA. The data show around 480,000 clones, about 79% seen once. This receptor was taken from a woman between 35 and 50 years old in good health. Some clones in this sample may be carry-over from other donors' samples. Source material: PBMCs.

The CDR3 region is CASSSHYAGIGGTGELFF. CDR3 nucleotides: TGTGCCAGCAGCTCTCACTATGCGGGAATTGGTGGCACCGGGGAGCTGTTTTTT. The chain carries TRBV5-4 and TRBJ2-2; TRBD2 might be the D (6 bases). This CDR3 has 18 residues. Germline V lookup: CDR1 SGHNT, CDR2 YYREEE (reference sequence). Trimming removed 3 bases at V and 4 bases at J, with 22 bases between. The full variable domain, rest sourced from reference TRBV5-4 and TRBJ2-2, is ETGVTQSPTHLIKTRGQQVTLRCSSQSGHNTVSWYQQALGQGPQFIFQYYREEENGRGNFPPRFSGLQFPNYSSELNVNALELDDSALYLCASSSHYAGIGGTGELFFGEGSRLTVL.